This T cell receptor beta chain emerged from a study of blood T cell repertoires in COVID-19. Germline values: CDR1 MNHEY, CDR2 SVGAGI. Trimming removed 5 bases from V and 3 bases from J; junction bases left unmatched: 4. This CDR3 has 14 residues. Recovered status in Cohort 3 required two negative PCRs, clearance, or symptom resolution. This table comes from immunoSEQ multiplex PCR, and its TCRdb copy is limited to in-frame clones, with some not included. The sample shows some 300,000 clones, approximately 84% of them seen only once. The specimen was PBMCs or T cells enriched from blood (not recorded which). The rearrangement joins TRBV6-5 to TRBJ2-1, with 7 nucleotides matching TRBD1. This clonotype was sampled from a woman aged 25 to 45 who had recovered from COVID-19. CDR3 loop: CASSRQGLYNEQFF. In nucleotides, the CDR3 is TGTGCCAGCAGTCGACAGGGCCTCTACAATGAGCAGTTCTTC.